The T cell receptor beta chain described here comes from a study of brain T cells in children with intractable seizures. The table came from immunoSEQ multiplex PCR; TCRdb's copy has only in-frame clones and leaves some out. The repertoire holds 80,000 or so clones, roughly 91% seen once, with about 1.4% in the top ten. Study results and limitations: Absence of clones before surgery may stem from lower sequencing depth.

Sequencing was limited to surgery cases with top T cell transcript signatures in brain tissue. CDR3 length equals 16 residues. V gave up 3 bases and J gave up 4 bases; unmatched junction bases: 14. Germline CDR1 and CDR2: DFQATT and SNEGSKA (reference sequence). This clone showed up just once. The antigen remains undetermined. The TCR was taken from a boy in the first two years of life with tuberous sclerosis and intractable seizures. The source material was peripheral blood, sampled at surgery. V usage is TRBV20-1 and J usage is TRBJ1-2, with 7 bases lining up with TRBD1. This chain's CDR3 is CSASRQGESHLYGYTF. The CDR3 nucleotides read TGCAGTGCTAGTAGGCAGGGGGAATCGCATCTCTATGGCTACACCTTC.